This entry lists 4 T cell receptor beta chains sequenced from one sample in a study of cytomegalovirus exposure and HLA in healthy donors. The PCR made use of 60 Vbeta and 13 Jbeta primers. The assay was immunoSEQ multiplex PCR, and TCRdb's table has in-frame clones only and misses some. This table holds about 160,000 clones, around 75% found once. The specimen sequenced was PBMCs. Receptors originate from a human donor in good health.

The chain couples TRBV6-5 to TRBJ1-6, with TRBD1 as a possible D gene (5 bases). The CDR3 sequence is 14 residues long. Trimming pared 5 bases from V and 7 bases from J, leaving 12 bases between. Per the germline V gene, CDR1 is MNHEY and CDR2 is SVGAGI. The CDR3 DNA sequence: TGTGCCAGCAGTATTCGACAGCTAAATTCACCCCTCCACTTT. As protein: CASSIRQLNSPLHF.

V and J are TRBV30 and TRBJ2-5; a possible D gene is TRBD2 (5 bases). Trimming shortened V by 8 bases and J by 2 bases, and 15 bases separated the two germline ends. Germline V lookup: CDR1 GTSNPN, CDR2 SVGIG (reference sequence). The CDR3 runs to 13 residues. CDR3 coding DNA: TGTGCCCATTCGCGAGGGAGTCAAGAGACCCAGTACTTC. This gives the protein CAHSRGSQETQYF.

This clone was recorded only once. The chain recombines TRBV9 with TRBJ2-2, with 7 bases aligning to TRBD1. The CDR3 sequence is 16 residues long. Germline V gene sequence: CDR1 SGDLS, CDR2 YYNGEE. The V segment lost 0 bases and the J segment 6 bases; nucleotides outside the gene matches: 8. CDR3 protein: CASSVASGQPSGELFF. The CDR3 nucleotides are TGTGCCAGCAGCGTAGCTTCGGGACAGCCCTCCGGGGAGCTGTTTTTT.

This clone was recorded once. The rearrangement links TRBV28 to TRBJ2-3; 10 positions agree with TRBD2. Trimming removed 5 bases from V and 4 bases from J; junction bases left unmatched: 3. The CDR3 is made up of 14 amino acids. Looked up from germline, CDR1 is MDHEN and CDR2 is SYDVKM. The CDR3 sequence: CASSPGTSADTQYF. DNA for the CDR3: TGTGCCAGCAGTCCTGGGACTAGCGCAGATACGCAGTATTTT.